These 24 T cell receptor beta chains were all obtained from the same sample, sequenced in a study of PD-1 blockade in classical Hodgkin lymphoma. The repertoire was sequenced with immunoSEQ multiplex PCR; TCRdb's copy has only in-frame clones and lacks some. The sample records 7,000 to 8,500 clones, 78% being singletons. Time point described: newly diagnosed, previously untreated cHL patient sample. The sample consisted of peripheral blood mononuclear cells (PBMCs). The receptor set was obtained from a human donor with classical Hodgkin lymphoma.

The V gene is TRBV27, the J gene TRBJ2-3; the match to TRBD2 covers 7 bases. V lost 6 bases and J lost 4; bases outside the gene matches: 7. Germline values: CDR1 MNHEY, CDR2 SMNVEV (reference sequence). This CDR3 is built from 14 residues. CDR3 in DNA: TGTGCCAGCAGGAGAGCGGGACGGGCAGATACGCAGTATTTT. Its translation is CASRRAGRADTQYF.

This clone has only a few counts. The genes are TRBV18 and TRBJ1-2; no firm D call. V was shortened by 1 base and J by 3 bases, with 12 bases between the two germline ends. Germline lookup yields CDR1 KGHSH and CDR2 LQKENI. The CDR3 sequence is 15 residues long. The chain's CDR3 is CASSPRPEADYGYTF. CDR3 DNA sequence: TGTGCCAGCTCACCACGTCCAGAGGCCGACTATGGCTACACCTTC.

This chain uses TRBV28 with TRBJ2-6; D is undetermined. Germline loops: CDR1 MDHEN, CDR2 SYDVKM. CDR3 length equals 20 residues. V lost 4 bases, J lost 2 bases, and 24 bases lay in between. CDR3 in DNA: TGTGCCAGCAGTTCCCCCAGTTCCACGGCCAAGGGCCCTGGGGCCAACGTCCTGACTTTC. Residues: CASSSPSSTAKGPGANVLTF.

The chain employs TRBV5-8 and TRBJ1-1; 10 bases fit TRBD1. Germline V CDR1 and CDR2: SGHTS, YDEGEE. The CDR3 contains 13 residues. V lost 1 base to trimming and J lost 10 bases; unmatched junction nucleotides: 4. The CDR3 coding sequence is TGTGCCAGCAGCTTGAGTTGGGACAGGGGAGCTTTCTTT. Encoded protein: CASSLSWDRGAFF.

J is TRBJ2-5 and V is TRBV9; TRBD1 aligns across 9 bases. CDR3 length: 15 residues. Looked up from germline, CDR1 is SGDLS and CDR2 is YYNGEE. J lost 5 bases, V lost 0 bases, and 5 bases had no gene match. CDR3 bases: TGTGCCAGCAGCGTAGAACAGGGGGCTGGTGAGACCCAGTACTTC. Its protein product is CASSVEQGAGETQYF.

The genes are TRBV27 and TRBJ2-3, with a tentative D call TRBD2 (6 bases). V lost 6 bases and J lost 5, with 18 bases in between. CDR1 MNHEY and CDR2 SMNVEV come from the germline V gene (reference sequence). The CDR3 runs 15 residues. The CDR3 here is CASSPLDGRVDTQYF. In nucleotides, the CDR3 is TGTGCCAGCAGCCCACTAGACGGGAGAGTAGATACGCAGTATTTT.

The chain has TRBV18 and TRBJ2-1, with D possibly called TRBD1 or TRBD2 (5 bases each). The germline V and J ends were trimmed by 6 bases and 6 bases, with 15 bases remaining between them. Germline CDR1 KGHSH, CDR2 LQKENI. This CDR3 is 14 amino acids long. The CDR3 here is CASSPGPRRNEQFF. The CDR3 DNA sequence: TGTGCCAGCTCCCCGGGACCGCGCCGCAATGAGCAGTTCTTC.

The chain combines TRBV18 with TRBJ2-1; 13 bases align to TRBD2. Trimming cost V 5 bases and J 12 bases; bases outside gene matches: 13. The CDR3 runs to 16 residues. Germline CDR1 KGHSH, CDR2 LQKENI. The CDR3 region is CASSLSYGLAGVPQFF. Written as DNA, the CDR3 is TGTGCCAGCTCATTATCCTACGGACTAGCGGGAGTCCCGCAGTTCTTC.

Here the CDR3 DNA reads TGTGCCAGTAGTATAGACCGCAGCTACGAGCAGTACTTC. Translating it yields CASSIDRSYEQYF. This chain joins TRBV19 and TRBJ2-7; D unresolved. Trimming cost V 0 bases and J 3 bases, with 6 bases left between them. The germline CDR1 and CDR2 sequences are LNHDA and SQIVND (reference sequence). The CDR3 extends over 13 amino acids.

The CDR3 reads CASSGSWGTEAFF. The CDR3 coding sequence is TGTGCCAGCAGTGGGTCTTGGGGGACTGAAGCTTTCTTT. J is TRBJ1-1 and V is TRBV2; TRBD1 might be the D (5 bases). Trimming took off 4 bases at V and 5 bases at J, with 11 bases between the two ends. Germline CDR1 SNHLY, CDR2 FYNNEI. This CDR3 region has 13 residues.

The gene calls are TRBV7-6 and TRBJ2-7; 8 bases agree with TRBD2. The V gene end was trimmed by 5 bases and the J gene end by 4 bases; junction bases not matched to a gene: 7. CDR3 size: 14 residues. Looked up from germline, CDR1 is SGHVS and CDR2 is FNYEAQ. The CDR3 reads CASSLGLGPYEQYF. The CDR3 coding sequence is TGTGCCAGCAGCCTGGGACTAGGTCCTTACGAGCAGTACTTC.

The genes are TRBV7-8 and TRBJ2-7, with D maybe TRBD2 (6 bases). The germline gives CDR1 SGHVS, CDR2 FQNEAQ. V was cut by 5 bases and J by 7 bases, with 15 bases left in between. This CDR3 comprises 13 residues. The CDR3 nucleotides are TGTGCCAGCAGCCCTGGGACTCCGGGGGAGCAGTACTTC. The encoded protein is CASSPGTPGEQYF.

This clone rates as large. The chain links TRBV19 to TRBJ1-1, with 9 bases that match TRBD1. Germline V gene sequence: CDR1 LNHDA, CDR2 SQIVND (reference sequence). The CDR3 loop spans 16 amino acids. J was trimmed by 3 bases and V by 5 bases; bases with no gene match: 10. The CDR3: CASSFSGTGRYTEAFF. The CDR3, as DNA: TGTGCCAGTAGTTTTTCCGGGACAGGGCGATACACTGAAGCTTTCTTT.

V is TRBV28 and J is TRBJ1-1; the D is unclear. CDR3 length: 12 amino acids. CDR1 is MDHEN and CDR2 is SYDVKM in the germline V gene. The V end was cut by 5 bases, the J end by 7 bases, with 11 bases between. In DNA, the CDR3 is TGTGCCAGCAGTCATACACCGAATGAAGCTTTCTTT. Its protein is CASSHTPNEAFF.

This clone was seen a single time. In DNA form, the CDR3 reads TGTGCCAGCAGCTCAGGGACTAGCGGGAGGTACGGAGAGACCCAGTACTTC. This gives the protein CASSSGTSGRYGETQYF. The gene calls are TRBV5-4 and TRBJ2-5; the match to TRBD2 covers 15 bases. Germline-derived CDR1 and CDR2 are SGHNT and YYREEE (reference sequence). Unmatched junction bases numbered 7, after V lost 3 bases and J lost 4 bases. This CDR3 has 17 residues.

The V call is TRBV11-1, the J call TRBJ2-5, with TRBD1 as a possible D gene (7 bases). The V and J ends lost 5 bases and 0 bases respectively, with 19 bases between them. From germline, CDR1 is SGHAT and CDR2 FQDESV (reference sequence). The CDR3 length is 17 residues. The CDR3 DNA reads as TGTGCCAGCAGCCGGACACAGGGGAGGCTGTACCAAGAGACCCAGTACTTC. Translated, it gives CASSRTQGRLYQETQYF.

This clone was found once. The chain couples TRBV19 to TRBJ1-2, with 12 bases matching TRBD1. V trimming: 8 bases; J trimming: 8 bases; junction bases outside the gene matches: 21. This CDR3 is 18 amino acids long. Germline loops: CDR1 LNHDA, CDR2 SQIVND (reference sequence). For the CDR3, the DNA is TGTGCCAGTTCCCTCCGCCGGGACAGGGGGCGAGGATCTGCCGGCTACACCTTC. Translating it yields CASSLRRDRGRGSAGYTF.

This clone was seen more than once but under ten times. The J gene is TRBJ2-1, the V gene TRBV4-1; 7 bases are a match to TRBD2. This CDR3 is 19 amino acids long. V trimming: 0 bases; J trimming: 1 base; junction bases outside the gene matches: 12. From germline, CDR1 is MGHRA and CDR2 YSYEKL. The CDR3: CASSQDEGRGGRSYNEQFF. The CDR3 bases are TGCGCCAGCAGCCAAGATGAGGGCCGGGGAGGGAGGTCCTACAATGAGCAGTTCTTC.

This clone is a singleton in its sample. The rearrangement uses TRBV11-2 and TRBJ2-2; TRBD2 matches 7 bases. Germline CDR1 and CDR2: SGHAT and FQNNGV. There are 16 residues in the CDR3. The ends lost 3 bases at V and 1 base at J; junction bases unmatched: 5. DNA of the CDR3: TGTGCCAGCAGCTTGATCTCGGGGGGGAACACCGGGGAGCTGTTTTTT. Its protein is CASSLISGGNTGELFF.

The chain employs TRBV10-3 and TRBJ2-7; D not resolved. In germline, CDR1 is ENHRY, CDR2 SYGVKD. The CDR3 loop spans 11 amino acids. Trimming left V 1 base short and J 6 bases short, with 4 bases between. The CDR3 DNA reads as TGTGCCATCAGTGAGTTGTCCGAGCAGTACTTC. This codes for CAISELSEQYF.

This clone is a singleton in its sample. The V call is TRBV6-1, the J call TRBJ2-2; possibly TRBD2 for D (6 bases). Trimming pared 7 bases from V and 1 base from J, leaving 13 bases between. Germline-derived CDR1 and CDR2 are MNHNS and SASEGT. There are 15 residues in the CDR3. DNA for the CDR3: TGTGCCAGCACGGGGGAAGTGAAGAACACCGGGGAGCTGTTTTTT. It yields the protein CASTGEVKNTGELFF.

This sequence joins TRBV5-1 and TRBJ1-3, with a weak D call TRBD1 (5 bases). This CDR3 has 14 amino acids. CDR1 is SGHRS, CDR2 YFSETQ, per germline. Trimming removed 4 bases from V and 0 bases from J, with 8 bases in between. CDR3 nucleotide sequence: TGCGCCAGCAGCGACAGTACCTCTGGAAACACCATATATTTT. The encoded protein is CASSDSTSGNTIYF.

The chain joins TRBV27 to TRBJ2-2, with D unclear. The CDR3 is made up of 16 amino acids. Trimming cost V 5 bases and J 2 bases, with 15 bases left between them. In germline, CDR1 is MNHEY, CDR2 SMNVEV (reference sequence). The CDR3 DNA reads TGTGCCAGCAGTCTAACATCGGTCCAAAACACCGGGGAGCTGTTTTTT. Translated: CASSLTSVQNTGELFF.

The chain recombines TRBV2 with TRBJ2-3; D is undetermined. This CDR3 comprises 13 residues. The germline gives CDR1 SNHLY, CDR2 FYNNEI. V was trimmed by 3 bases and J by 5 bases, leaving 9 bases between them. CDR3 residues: CASSENGEDTQYF. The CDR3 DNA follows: TGTGCCAGCAGTGAGAATGGGGAAGATACGCAGTATTTT.